The following is a T cell receptor (beta chain) sequence with its context. Its cognate antigen is unknown. This entry comes from a study of beta chain features in type 1 diabetes. Study-wide points: Across all four CD4+ subsets, people with type 1 diabetes showed modestly shorter TCRB CDR3s. More deletions and fewer insertions at VDJ junctions were seen in type 1 diabetes patients.

The authors reverse transcribed all of the isolated RNA, so sequencing captured expressed TCRB transcripts. Assay used: immunoSEQ multiplex PCR; TCRdb lists only in-frame clones, some missing. The sample has approximately 360,000 clones, around 12% seen once. Stem cell-like memory, regulatory, central memory and naive CD4+ cells were sorted via CD45RO/CCR7/CD25/CD127/CD95/CD27. Sequenced material: naive CD4+ T cells from blood. The TCR originated in a woman aged 18-35 years with type 1 diabetes.

Written as DNA, the CDR3 is TGTGCCAGCAGGAGCCCGGGGGTGGAGACCCAGTACTTC. This sequence encodes CASRSPGVETQYF. The chain joins TRBV28 to TRBJ2-5, with D perhaps TRBD2 (6 bases). The CDR3 has 13 amino acids. The V end was cut by 6 bases, the J end by 5 bases, with 13 bases between. CDR1 is MDHEN and CDR2 is SYDVKM in the germline V gene.